The sequence of this T cell receptor (beta chain) was determined in a study of blood T cell repertoires in COVID-19. Study-wide background: Spain, Italy and the United States supplied samples that represented acute and convalescent COVID-19.

This CDR3 contains 14 residues. The germline V gene encodes CDR1 MDHEN and CDR2 SYDVKM. V dropped 2 bases and J dropped 1 base, with 5 bases sitting between them. Clones were read by immunoSEQ multiplex PCR, and TCRdb kept only the in-frame ones, dropping some. The profile shows 150,000 to 200,000 clones, 80% to 90% of them singletons. The specimen was peripheral blood. V is TRBV28 and J is TRBJ2-2; no firm D call. This receptor was taken from a woman in her 70s with COVID-19, enrolled during active disease. The CDR3 is CASSLGQNTGELFF. The CDR3 nucleotides are TGTGCCAGCAGTTTAGGGCAGAACACCGGGGAGCTGTTTTTT.